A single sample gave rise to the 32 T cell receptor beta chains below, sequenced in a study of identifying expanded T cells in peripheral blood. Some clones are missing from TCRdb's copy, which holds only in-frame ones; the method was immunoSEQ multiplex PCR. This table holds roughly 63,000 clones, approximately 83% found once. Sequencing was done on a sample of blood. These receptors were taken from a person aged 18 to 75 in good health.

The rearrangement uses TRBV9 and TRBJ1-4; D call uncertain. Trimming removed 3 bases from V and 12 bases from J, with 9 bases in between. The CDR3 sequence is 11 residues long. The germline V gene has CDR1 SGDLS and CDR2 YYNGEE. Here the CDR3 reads CASSAGRELFF. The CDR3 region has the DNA TGTGCCAGCAGCGCGGGTCGTGAACTGTTTTTT. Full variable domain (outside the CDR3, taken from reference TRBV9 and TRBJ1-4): DSGVTQTPKHLITATGQRVTLRCSPRSGDLSVYWYQQSLDQGLQFLIQYYNGEERAKGNILERFSAQQFPDLHSELNLSSLELGDSALYFCASSAGRELFFGSGTQLSVL.

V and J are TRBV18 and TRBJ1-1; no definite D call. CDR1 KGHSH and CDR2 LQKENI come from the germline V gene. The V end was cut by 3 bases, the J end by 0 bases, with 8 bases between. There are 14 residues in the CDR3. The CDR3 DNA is TGTGCCAGCTCACCGGCGGGCATGAACACTGAAGCTTTCTTT. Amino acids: CASSPAGMNTEAFF.

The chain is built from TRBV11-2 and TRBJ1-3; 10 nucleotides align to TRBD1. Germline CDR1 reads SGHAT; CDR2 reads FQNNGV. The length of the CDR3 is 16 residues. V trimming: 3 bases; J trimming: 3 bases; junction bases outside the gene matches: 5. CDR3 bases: TGTGCCAGCAGCTTCCACGGGACAGGGGTTGGAAACACCATATATTTT. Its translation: CASSFHGTGVGNTIYF.

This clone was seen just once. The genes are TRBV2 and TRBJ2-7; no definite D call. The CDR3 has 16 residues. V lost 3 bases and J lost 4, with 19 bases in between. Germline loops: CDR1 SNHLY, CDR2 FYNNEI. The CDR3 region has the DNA TGTGCCAGCAGTGACTATAAGACCCCCCCACGGTACGAGCAGTACTTC. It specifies CASSDYKTPPRYEQYF.

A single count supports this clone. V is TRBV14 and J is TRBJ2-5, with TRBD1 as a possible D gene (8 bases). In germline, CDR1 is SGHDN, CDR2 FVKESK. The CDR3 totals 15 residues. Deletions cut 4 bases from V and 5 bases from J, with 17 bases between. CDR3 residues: CASSPRTGREETQYF. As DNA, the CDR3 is TGTGCCAGCAGCCCCCGGACAGGGAGGGAGGAGACCCAGTACTTC.

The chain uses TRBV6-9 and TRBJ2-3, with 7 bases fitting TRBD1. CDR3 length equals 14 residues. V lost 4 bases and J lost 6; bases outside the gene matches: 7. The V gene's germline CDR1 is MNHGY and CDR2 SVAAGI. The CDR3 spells CASSWGQLSDTQYF. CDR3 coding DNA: TGTGCCAGCAGTTGGGGACAGCTATCCGATACGCAGTATTTT.

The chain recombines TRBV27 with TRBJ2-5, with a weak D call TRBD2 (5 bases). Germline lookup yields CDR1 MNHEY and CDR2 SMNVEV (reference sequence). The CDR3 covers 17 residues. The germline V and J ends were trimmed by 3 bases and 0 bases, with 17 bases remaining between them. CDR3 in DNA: TGTGCCAGCAGTTTGCGGTCTGGCGGGCGGTACCAAGAGACCCAGTACTTC. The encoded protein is CASSLRSGGRYQETQYF.

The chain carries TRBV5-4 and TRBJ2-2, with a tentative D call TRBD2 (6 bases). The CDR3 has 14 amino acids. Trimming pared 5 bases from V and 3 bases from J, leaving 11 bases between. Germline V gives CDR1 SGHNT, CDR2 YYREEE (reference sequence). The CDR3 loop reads CASRRDSYTGELFF. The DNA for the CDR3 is TGTGCCAGCAGACGGGACTCCTACACCGGGGAGCTGTTTTTT. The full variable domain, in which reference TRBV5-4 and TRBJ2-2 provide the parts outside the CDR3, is ETGVTQSPTHLIKTRGQQVTLRCSSQSGHNTVSWYQQALGQGPQFIFQYYREEENGRGNFPPRFSGLQFPNYSSELNVNALELDDSALYLCASRRDSYTGELFFGEGSRLTVL.

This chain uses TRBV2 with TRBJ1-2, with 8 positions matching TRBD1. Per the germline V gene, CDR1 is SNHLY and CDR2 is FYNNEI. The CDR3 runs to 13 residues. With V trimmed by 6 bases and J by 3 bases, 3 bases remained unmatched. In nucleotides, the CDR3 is TGTGCCAGCAGGGGACAGGTCGACTATGGCTACACCTTC. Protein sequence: CASRGQVDYGYTF.

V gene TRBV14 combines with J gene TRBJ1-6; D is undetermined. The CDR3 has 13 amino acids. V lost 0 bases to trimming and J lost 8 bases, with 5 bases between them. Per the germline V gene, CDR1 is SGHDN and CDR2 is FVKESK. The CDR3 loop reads CASSQDWDSPLHF. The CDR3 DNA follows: TGTGCCAGCAGCCAAGATTGGGATTCACCCCTCCACTTT.

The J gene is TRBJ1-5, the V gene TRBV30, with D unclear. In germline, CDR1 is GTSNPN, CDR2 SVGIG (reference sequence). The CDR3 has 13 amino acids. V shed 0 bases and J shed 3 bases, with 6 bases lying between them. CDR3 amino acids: CAWSVEDNQPQHF. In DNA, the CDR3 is TGTGCCTGGAGTGTTGAGGACAATCAGCCCCAGCATTTT.

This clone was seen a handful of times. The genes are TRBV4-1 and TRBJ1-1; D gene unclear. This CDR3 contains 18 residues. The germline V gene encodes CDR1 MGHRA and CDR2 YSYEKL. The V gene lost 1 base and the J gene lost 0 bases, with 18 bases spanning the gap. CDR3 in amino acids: CASSQVGLTKNLNTEAFF. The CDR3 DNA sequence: TGCGCCAGCAGCCAAGTAGGACTGACGAAAAATCTGAACACTGAAGCTTTCTTT.

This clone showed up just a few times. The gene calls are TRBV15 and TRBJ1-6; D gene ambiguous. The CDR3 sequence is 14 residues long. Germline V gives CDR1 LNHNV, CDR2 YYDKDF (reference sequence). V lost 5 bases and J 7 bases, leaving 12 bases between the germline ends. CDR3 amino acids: CATSGRVANSPLHF. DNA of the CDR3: TGTGCCACCAGCGGAAGGGTGGCGAATTCACCCCTCCACTTT.

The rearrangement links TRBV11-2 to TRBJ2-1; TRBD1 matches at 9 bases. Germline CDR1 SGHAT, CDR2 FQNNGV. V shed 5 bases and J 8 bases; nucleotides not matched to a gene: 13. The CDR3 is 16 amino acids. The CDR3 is CASSQGFGQGLYEQFF. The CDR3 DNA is TGTGCCAGCAGCCAGGGTTTTGGACAGGGGTTATATGAGCAGTTCTTC.

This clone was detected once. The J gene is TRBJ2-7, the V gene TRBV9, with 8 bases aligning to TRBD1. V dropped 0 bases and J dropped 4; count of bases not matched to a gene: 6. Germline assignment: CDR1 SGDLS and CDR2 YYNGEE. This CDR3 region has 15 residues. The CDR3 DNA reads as TGTGCCAGCAGCGTAGGACAGGGGACGATTTACGAGCAGTACTTC. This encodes CASSVGQGTIYEQYF. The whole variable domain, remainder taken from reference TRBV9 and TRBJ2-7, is DSGVTQTPKHLITATGQRVTLRCSPRSGDLSVYWYQQSLDQGLQFLIQYYNGEERAKGNILERFSAQQFPDLHSELNLSSLELGDSALYFCASSVGQGTIYEQYFGPGTRLTVT.

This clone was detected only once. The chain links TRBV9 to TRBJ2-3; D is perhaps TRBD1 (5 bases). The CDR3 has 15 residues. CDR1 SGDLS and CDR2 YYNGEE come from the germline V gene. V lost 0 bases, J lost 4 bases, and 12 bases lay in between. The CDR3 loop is CASSVVGQGPDTQYF. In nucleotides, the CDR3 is TGTGCCAGCAGCGTAGTGGGGCAAGGCCCAGATACGCAGTATTTT.

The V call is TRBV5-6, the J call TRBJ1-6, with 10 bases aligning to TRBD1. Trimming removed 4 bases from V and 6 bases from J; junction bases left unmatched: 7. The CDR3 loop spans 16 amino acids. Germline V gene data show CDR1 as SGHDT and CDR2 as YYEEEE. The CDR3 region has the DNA TGTGCCAGCAGCGGCGGGACAGGGGATCGTAATTCACCCCTCCACTTT. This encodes CASSGGTGDRNSPLHF.

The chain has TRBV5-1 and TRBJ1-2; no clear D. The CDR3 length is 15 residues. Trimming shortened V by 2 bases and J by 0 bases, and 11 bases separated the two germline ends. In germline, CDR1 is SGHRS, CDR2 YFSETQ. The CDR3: CASSFGGRTNYGYTF. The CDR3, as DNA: TGCGCCAGCAGCTTTGGTGGCCGTACTAACTATGGCTACACCTTC.

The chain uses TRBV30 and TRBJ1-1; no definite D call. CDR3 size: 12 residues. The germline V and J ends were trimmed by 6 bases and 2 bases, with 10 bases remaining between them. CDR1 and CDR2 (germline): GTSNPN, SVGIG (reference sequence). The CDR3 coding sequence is TGTGCCTGCCGTAGAGGTAACACTGAAGCTTTCTTT. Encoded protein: CACRRGNTEAFF.

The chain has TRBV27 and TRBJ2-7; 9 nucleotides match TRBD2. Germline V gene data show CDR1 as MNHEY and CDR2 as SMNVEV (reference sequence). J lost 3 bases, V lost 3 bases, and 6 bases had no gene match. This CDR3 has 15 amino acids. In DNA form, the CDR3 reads TGTGCCAGCAGTTTGACTAGCGGACGGGTCTACGAGCAGTACTTC. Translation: CASSLTSGRVYEQYF.

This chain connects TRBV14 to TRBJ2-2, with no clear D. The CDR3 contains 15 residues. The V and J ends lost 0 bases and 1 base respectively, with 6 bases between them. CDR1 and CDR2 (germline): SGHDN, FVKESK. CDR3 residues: CASSQDPWNTGELFF. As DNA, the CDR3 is TGTGCCAGCAGCCAAGATCCTTGGAACACCGGGGAGCTGTTTTTT.

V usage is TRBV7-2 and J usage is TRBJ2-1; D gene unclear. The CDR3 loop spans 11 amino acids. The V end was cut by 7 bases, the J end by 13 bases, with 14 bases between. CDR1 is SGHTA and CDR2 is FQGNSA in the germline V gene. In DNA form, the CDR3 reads TGTGCCAGCAAATCTGGAGTGATTCAGTTCTTC. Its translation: CASKSGVIQFF.

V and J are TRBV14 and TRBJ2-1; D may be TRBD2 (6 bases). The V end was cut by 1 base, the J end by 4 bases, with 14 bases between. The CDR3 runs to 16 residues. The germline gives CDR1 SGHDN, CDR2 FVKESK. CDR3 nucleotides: TGTGCCAGCAGCCAAGGGCGGAGGGCCGGGTACAATGAGCAGTTCTTC. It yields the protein CASSQGRRAGYNEQFF.

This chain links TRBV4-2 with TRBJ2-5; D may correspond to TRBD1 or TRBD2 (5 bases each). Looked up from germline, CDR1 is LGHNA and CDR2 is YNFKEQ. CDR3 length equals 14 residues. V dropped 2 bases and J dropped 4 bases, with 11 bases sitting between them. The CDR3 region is CASSQRRDGETQYF. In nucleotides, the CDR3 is TGTGCCAGCAGCCAACGAAGGGACGGAGAGACCCAGTACTTC.

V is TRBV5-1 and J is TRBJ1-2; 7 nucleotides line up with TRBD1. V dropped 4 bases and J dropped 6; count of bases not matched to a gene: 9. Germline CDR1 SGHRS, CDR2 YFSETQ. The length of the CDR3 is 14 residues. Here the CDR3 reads CASSGGSDRDGYTF. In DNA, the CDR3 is TGCGCCAGCAGCGGGGGGTCTGACAGGGATGGCTACACCTTC.

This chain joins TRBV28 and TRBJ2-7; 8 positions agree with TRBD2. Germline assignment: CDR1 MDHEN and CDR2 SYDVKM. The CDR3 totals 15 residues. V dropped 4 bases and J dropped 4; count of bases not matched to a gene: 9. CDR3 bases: TGTGCCAGCAGTTCCCCGGGAGGGTCTATGTACGAGCAGTACTTC. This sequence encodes CASSSPGGSMYEQYF.

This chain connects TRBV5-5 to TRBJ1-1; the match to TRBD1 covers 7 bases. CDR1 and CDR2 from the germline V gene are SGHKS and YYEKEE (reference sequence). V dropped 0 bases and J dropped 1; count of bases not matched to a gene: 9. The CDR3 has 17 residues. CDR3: CASSLGGLRDRNTEAFF. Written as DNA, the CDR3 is TGTGCCAGCAGCTTGGGGGGCTTACGGGACAGGAACACTGAAGCTTTCTTT.

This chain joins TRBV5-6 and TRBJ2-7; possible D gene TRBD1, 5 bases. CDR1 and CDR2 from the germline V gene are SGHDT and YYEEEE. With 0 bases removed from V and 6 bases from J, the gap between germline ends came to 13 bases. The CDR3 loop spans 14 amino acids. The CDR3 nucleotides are TGTGCCAGCAGCTTGGCCCAGGGTGTACGCGAGCAGTACTTC. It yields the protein CASSLAQGVREQYF.

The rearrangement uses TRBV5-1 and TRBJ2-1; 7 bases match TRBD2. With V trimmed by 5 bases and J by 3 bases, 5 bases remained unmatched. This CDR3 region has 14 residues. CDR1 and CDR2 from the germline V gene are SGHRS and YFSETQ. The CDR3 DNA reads TGCGCCAGCAGGCTTGGGGACTACTACAATGAGCAGTTCTTC. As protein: CASRLGDYYNEQFF.

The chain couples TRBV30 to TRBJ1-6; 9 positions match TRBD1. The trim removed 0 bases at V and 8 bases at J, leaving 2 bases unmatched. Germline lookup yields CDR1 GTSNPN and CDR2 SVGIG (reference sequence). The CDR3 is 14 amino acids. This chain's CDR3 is CAWSVDRGDSPLHF. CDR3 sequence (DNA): TGTGCCTGGAGTGTCGACAGGGGGGATTCACCCCTCCACTTT. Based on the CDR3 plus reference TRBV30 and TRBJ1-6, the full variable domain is SQTIHQWPATLVQPVGSPLSLECTVEGTSNPNLYWYRQAAGRGLQLLFYSVGIGQISSEVPQNLSASRPQDRQFILSSKKLLLSDSGFYLCAWSVDRGDSPLHFGNGTRLTVT.

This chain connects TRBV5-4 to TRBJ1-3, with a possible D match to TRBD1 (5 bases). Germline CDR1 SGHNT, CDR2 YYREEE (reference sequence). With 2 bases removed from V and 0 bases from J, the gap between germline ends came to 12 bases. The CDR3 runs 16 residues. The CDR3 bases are TGTGCCAGCAGCTTAGCCGGGGCCCGCTCTGGAAACACCATATATTTT. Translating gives CASSLAGARSGNTIYF. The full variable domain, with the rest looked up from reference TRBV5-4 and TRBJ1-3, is ETGVTQSPTHLIKTRGQQVTLRCSSQSGHNTVSWYQQALGQGPQFIFQYYREEENGRGNFPPRFSGLQFPNYSSELNVNALELDDSALYLCASSLAGARSGNTIYFGEGSWLTVV.

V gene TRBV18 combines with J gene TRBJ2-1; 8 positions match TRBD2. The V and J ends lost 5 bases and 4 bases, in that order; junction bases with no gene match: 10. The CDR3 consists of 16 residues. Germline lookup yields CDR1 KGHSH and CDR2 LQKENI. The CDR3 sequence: CASSNPLADVYNEQFF. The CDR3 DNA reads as TGTGCCAGCTCAAACCCACTAGCGGATGTATACAATGAGCAGTTCTTC.